The sequence of this T cell receptor beta chain was determined in a study of T cell repertoires in cytomegalovirus infection. Turning to the study itself: Based on public TCR beta signatures, there were indications of CMV infection and of a matching HLA type.

From the reads, TCRdb called clonotypes with MiXCR, one entry per CDR3 protein. The table includes fewer than 200,000 distinct CDR3 sequences, roughly 20% detected once. Of note for this clonotype: The antigen remains unidentified.

The CDR3 is 11 residues long. CDR1 SNHLY and CDR2 FYNNEI come from the germline V gene. V dropped 11 bases and J dropped 0 bases, with 7 bases sitting between them. The chain uses TRBV2 and TRBJ1-2; no firm D call. The clonotype comes from a human donor in good health (CMV status not recorded). Some clones in this sample may be carry-over from other donors' samples. Material: CD8+ T cells from cultured PBMCs, obtained from culture after CMV antigen stimulation. The CDR3 coding sequence is TGTGCCGGGCATACTAACTATGGCTACACCTTC. Translation: CAGHTNYGYTF.